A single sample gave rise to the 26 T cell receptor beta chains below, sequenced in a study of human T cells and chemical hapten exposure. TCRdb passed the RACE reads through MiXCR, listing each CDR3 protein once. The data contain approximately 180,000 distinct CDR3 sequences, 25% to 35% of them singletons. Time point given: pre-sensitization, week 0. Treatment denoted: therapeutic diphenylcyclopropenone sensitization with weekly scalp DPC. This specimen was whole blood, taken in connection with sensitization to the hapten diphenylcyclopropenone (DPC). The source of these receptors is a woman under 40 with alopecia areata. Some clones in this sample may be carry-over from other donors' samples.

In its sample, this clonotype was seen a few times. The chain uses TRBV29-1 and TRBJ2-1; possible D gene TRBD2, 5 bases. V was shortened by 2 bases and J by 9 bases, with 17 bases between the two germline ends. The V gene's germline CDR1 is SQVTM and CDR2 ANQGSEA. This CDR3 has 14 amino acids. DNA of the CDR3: TGCAGCGTTGAAAGGAGGACTGGGGTGGGTGAGCAGTTCTTC. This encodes CSVERRTGVGEQFF.

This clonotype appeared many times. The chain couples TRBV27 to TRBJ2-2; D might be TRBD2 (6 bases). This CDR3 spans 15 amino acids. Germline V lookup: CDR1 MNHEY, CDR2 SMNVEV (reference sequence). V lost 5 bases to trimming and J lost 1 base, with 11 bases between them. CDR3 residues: CASSLGLLNTGELFF. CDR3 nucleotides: TGTGCCAGCAGTCTGGGACTCCTGAACACCGGGGAGCTGTTTTTT.

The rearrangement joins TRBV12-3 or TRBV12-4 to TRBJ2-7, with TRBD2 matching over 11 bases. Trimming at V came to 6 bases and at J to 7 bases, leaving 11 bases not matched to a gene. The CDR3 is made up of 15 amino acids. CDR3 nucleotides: TGTGCCAGCAGGTTCCTAGCGGGAGGCCCCTCTGAGCAGTACTTC. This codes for CASRFLAGGPSEQYF.

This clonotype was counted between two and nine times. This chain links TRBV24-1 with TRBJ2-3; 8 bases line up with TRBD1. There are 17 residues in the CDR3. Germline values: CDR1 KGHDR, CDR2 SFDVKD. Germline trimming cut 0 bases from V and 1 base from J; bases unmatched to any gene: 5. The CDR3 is CATSDLLDRDGTDTQYF. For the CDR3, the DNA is TGTGCCACCAGTGATTTGCTGGACAGGGACGGCACAGATACGCAGTATTTT.

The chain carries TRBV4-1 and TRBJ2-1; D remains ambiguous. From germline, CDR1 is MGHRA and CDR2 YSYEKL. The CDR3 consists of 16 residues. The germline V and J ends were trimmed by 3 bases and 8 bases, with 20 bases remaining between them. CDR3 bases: TGCGCCAGCAGCCAGAACCTGGCCGGTACGTTCCATGAGCAGTTCTTC. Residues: CASSQNLAGTFHEQFF.

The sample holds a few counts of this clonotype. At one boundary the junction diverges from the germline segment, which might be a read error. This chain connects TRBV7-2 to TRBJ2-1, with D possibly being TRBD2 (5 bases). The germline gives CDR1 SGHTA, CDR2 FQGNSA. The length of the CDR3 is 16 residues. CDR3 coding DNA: TGTGCCAGCAGCCTAGCTAGCAACCCGACCTACAATGAGCAGTTCTTC. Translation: CASSLASNPTYNEQFF.

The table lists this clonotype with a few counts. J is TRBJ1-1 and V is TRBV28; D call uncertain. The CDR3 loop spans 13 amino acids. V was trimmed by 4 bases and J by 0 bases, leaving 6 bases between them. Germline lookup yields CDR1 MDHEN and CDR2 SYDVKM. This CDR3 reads CASSSEMNTEAFF. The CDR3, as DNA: TGTGCCAGCAGTTCCGAAATGAACACTGAAGCTTTCTTT. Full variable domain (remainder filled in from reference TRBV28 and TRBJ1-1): DVKVTQSSRYLVKRTGEKVFLECVQDMDHENMFWYRQDPGLGLRLIYFSYDVKMKEKGDIPEGYSVSREKKERFSLILESASTNQTSMYLCASSSEMNTEAFFGQGTRLTVV.

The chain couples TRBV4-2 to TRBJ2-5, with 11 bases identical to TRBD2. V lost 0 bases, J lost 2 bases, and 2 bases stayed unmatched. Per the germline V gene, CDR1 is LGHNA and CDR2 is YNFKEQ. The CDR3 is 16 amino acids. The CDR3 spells CASSQEGLAEQETQYF. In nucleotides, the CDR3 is TGTGCCAGCAGCCAAGAGGGACTAGCGGAGCAAGAGACCCAGTACTTC.

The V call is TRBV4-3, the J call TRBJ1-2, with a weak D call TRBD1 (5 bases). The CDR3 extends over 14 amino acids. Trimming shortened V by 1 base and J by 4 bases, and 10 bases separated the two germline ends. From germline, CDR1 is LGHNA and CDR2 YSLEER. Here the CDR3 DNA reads TGCGCCAGCAGCCAAGGCGAGAGGGGCTATGGCTACACCTTC. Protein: CASSQGERGYGYTF.

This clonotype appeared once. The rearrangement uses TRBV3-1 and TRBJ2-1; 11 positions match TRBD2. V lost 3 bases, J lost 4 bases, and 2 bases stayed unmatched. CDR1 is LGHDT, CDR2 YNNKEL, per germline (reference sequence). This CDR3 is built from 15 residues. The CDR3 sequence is CASSQGLADYNEQFF. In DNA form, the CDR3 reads TGTGCCAGCAGCCAGGGACTAGCGGATTACAATGAGCAGTTCTTC.

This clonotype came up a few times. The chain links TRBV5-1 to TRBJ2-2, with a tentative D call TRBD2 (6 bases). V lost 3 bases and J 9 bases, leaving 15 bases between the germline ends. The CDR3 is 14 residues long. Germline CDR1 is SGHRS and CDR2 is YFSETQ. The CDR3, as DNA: TGCGCCAGCAGCTCGGGACTCCATGCCAGGGAGCTGTTTTTT. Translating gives CASSSGLHARELFF.

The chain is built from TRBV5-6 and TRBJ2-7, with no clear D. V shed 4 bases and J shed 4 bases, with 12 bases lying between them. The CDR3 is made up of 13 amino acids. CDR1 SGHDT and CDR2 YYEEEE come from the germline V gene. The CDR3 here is CASSLRPSYEQYF. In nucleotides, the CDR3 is TGTGCCAGCAGCCTTCGGCCTTCTTACGAGCAGTACTTC. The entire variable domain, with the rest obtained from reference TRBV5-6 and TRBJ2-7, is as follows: DAGVTQSPTHLIKTRGQQVTLRCSPKSGHDTVSWYQQALGQGPQFIFQYYEEEERQRGNFPDRFSGHQFPNYSSELNVNALLLGDSALYLCASSLRPSYEQYFGPGTRLTVT.

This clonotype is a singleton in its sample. The CDR3 loop is CSVEGSGALYNEQFF. The DNA for the CDR3 is TGCAGCGTTGAGGGGAGCGGGGCCCTCTACAATGAGCAGTTCTTC. The rearrangement joins TRBV29-1 to TRBJ2-1; 7 bases match TRBD2. Germline V gene lookup returns CDR1 SQVTM and CDR2 ANQGSEA. The CDR3 length is 15 residues. The V and J ends lost 3 bases and 3 bases, in that order; junction bases with no gene match: 8.

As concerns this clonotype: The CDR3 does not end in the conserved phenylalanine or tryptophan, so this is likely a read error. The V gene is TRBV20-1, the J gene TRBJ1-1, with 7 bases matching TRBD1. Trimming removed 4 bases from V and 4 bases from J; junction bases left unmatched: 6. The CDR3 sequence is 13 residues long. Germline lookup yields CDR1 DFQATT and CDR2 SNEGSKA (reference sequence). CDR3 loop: CSAKGGRGTEAFS. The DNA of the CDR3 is TGCAGTGCTAAAGGGGGCAGGGGCACTGAAGCTTTCTCT.

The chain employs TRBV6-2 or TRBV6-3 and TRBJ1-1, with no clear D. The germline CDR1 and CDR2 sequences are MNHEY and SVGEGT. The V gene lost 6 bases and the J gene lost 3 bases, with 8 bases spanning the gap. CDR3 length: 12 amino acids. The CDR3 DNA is TGTGCCAGCAGGGAGGGATACACTGAAGCTTTCTTT. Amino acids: CASREGYTEAFF.

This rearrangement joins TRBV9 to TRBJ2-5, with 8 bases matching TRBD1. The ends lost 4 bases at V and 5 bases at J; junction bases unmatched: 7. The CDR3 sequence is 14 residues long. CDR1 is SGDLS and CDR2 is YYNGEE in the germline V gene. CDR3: CASSPRTGTETQYF. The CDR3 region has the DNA TGTGCCAGCAGCCCCCGGACAGGGACCGAGACCCAGTACTTC.

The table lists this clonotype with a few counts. The CDR3 protein is CASSVDSSSYEQYF. The CDR3 bases are TGTGCCAGCAGCGTAGATTCCAGCTCCTACGAGCAGTACTTC. V and J are TRBV9 and TRBJ2-7; D uncertain. The V gene's germline CDR1 is SGDLS and CDR2 YYNGEE. The V end lost 0 bases, the J end lost 0 bases, and 7 bases lay between the germline ends. The CDR3 consists of 14 residues.

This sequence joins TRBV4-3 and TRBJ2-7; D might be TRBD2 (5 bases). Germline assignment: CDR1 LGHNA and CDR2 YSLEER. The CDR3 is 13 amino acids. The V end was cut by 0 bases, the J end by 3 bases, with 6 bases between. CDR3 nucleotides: TGCGCCAGCAGCCAAGAAAGCGGCTACGAGCAGTACTTC. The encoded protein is CASSQESGYEQYF.

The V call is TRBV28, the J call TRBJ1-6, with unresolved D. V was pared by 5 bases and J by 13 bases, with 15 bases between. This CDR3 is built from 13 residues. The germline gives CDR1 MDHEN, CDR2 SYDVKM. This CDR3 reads CASSPLWTGPLHF. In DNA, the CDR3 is TGTGCCAGCAGTCCCCTATGGACCGGTCCCCTCCACTTT.

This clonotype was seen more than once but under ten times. This CDR3 is CASSSTGSGNQPQHF. CDR3 DNA sequence: TGTGCCAGCAGTTCGACAGGGAGTGGCAATCAGCCCCAGCATTTT. The gene calls are TRBV7-2 and TRBJ1-5, with TRBD1 identical over 7 bases. V was pared by 6 bases and J by 2 bases, with 7 bases of the junction left unmatched. Germline V lookup: CDR1 SGHTA, CDR2 FQGNSA. The CDR3 is made up of 15 amino acids.

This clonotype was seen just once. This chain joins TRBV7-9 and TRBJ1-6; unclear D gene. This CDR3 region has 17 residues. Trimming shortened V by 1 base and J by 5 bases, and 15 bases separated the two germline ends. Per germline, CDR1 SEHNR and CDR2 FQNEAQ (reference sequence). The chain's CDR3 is CASSLDGRTRDNSPLHF. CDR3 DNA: TGTGCCAGCAGCTTAGACGGACGGACGAGAGATAATTCACCCCTCCACTTT.

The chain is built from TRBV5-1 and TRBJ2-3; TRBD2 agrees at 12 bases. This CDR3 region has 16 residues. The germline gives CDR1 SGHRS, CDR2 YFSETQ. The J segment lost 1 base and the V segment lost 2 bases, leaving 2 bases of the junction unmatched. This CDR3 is CASSLLAGGGTDTQYF. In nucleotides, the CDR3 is TGCGCCAGCAGCTTACTAGCGGGGGGAGGCACAGATACGCAGTATTTT. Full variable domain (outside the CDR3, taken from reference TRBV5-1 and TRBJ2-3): KAGVTQTPRYLIKTRGQQVTLSCSPISGHRSVSWYQQTPGQGLQFLFEYFSETQRNKGNFPGRFSGRQFSNSRSEMNVSTLELGDSALYLCASSLLAGGGTDTQYFGPGTRLTVL.

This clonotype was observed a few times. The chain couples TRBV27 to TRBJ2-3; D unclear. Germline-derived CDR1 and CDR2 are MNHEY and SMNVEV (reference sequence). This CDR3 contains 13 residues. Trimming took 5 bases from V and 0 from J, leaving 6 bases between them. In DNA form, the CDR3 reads TGTGCCAGCAGTCTAAAGAGCACAGATACGCAGTATTTT. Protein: CASSLKSTDTQYF.

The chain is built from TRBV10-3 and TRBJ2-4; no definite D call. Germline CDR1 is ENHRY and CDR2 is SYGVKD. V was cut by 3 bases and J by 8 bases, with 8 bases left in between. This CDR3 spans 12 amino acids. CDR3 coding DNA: TGTGCCATCAGTGACGGACCCTACATTCAGTACTTC. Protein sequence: CAISDGPYIQYF.

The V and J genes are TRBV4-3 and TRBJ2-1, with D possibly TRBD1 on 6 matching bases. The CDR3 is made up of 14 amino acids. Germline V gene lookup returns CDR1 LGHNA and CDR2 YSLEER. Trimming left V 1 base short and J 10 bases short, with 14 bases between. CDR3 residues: CASSQAGKRGEQFF. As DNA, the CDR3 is TGCGCCAGCAGCCAAGCAGGGAAGAGGGGGGAGCAGTTCTTC.

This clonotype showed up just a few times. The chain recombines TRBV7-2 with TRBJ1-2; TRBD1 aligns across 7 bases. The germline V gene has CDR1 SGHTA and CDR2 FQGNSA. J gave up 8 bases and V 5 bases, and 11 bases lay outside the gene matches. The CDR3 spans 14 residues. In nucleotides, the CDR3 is TGTGCCAGCAGCCCCGGACAGGCCTCCTTGGGCTACACCTTC. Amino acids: CASSPGQASLGYTF. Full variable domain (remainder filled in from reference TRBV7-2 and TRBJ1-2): GAGVSQSPSNKVTEKGKDVELRCDPISGHTALYWYRQSLGQGLEFLIYFQGNSAPDKSGLPSDRFSAERTGGSVSTLTIQRTQQEDSAVYLCASSPGQASLGYTFGSGTRLTVV.